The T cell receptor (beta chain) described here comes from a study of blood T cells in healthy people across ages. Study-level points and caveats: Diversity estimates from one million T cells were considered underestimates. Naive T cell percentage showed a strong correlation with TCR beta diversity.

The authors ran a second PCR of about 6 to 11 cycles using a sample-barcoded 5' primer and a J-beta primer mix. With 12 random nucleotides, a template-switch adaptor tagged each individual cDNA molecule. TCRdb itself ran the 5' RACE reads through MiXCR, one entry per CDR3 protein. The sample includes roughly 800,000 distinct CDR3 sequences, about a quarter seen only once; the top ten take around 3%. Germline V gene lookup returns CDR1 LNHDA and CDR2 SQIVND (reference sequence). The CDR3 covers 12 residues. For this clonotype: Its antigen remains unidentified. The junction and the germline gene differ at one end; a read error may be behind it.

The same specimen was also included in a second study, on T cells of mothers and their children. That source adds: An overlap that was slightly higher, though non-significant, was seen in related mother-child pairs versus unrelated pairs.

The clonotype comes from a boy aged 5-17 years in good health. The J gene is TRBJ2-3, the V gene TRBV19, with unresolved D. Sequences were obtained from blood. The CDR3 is CAGSLDTDTQYF. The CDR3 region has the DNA TGTGCCGGTAGTTTAGACACAGATACGCAGTATTTT.